The clone carrying this T cell receptor beta chain has only a few counts. Antigen: not known. This sample is drawn from a study of OX40 agonist ivuxolimab in advanced cancers. Study-level information: Patient treatment consisted of intravenous ivuxolimab administration every 2 weeks at 0.01 to 10 mg/kg.

Overall study results and limits: CD8+ T cells showed, on average, more clonal expansion than CD4+ cells.

Assay used: immunoSEQ multiplex PCR; TCRdb lists only in-frame clones, some missing. The sample records under 50,000 clones, around 85% being singletons. The germline V and J ends were trimmed by 0 bases and 3 bases, with 12 bases remaining between them. The germline gives CDR1 SGDLS, CDR2 YYNGEE. This CDR3 comprises 15 residues. Sequenced here: CD4+ or CD8+ T cells sorted from blood, sampled in a trial of the OX40 agonist ivuxolimab. The genes are TRBV9 and TRBJ1-2; possible D gene TRBD1, 6 bases. The sequence was collected from an adult with an advanced solid tumor such as melanoma, head and neck, liver or kidney cancer. The CDR3 loop reads CASSVVRQVDYGYTF. CDR3 nucleotide sequence: TGTGCCAGCAGCGTAGTGAGACAGGTGGACTATGGCTACACCTTC.